This paragraph reports one T cell receptor (beta chain). Germline V gene lookup returns CDR1 MNHEY and CDR2 SMNVEV (reference sequence). This CDR3 has 20 amino acids. With 5 bases clipped from V and 1 base from J, the junction kept 16 bases outside the gene matches. This record comes from a study of control samples from healthy donors and cancer patients. Assay used: immunoSEQ multiplex PCR; TCRdb lists only in-frame clones, some missing. This table holds 54,000 or so clones, over 85% found once. The specimen was blood. This chain connects TRBV27 to TRBJ1-6, with TRBD1 matching 8 bases. The receptor was derived from a man aged 25 to 45 in good health. CDR3 sequence (DNA): TGTGCCAGCAGTCGCCTTCAGGGGGCGCCTTTGGTTTCCTATAATTCACCCCTCCACTTT. This codes for CASSRLQGAPLVSYNSPLHF.